This T cell receptor beta chain originates from a study of blood T cell repertoires in COVID-19. For the study at large: T cells, B-cell-depleted T cells, or PBMCs supplied cDNA or gDNA.

Trimming stripped 4 bases from V and 6 bases from J, with 19 bases between. CDR1 and CDR2 (germline): SGDLS, YYNGEE. The CDR3 is 15 residues long. In the study's own analysis: Cell counts per sample came from amplifying reference gene primers. TCRdb's copy holds only in-frame clones and misses some; the assay was immunoSEQ multiplex PCR. V, J and clone size reflect that table, while D and trimming were determined from the DNA. The sample lists 35,000 to 40,000 clones, around 90% occurring once. This clone was seen just once. Sequencing input: peripheral blood. This chain uses TRBV9 with TRBJ1-2, with D possibly being TRBD1 (5 bases). The TCR originated in a human donor in a cohort sampled during active COVID-19. In DNA form, the CDR3 reads TGTGCCAGCAGCCCCCCGGGGGGGGGTGGGAATGGCTACACCTTC. Encoded protein: CASSPPGGGGNGYTF.